This record concerns one T cell receptor beta chain sequence. What it binds is not known. This sample stems from a study of cytomegalovirus exposure and HLA in healthy donors. Looking at the study overall: Counted in an early data release were approximately 85 million unique TCRs from HLA-typed donors. Points from the study as a whole: CMV antigen specificity of three CMV-associated chains was confirmed in vitro.

PCR primers comprised 60 Vbeta and 13 Jbeta primers. Clones were sequenced by immunoSEQ multiplex PCR, and TCRdb holds only the in-frame ones, with some missing. The sample lists some 160,000 clones; 60% to 80% were seen once. This CDR3 has 15 residues. Germline CDR1 and CDR2: MNHEY and SVGAGI. Unmatched junction bases numbered 6, after V lost 5 bases and J lost 3 bases. Sequencing was carried out using PBMCs. This TCR was sampled from a man aged 60-69 years in good health and CMV-seronegative. The chain is built from TRBV6-5 and TRBJ1-2; 10 bases line up with TRBD1. CDR3 region: CASSQSGTGDYGYTF. The CDR3 nucleotides are TGTGCCAGCAGTCAATCCGGGACAGGGGACTATGGCTACACCTTC.